This T cell receptor beta chain was captured by sequencing in a study of T cell responses to AZD1222 COVID-19 vaccine. Study-wide results and limits: Donors, mostly white British, included more females; clonal diversity was possibly underestimated.

On this clone: What it binds is unknown.

Sequencing used immunoSEQ multiplex PCR; TCRdb keeps in-frame clones, though not all of them. This sample has over 100,000 clones, with over 90% found just once. The sample consisted of peripheral blood, taken on day 0 of AZD1222 vaccination. The sequence came from an adult in good health.

CDR3 DNA sequence: TGTGCCAGCAGCGTGGCAGCTAACTATGGCTACACCTTC. It encodes CASSVAANYGYTF. The V gene is TRBV7-9, the J gene TRBJ1-2; no definite D call. Trimming removed 5 bases at V and 0 bases at J, with 7 bases between. The CDR3 sequence is 13 residues long. Germline V gene sequence: CDR1 SEHNR, CDR2 FQNEAQ (reference sequence).